Given below is one T cell receptor (beta chain) in context. These data originate in a study of blood T cell repertoires in COVID-19. Clones were sequenced by immunoSEQ multiplex PCR, and TCRdb holds only the in-frame ones, with some missing. The table lists more than 110,000 clones, approximately 80% of them singletons. The sequencing sample was made of PBMCs or T cells enriched from blood (not recorded which). The TCR sequence derives from a woman aged 18 to 35 who had been exposed to COVID-19.

The DNA of the CDR3 is TGCGCCAGCAGCTCGACAGGGGGCGCCAACTACGAGCAGTACTTC. Translating gives CASSSTGGANYEQYF. The chain links TRBV5-1 to TRBJ2-7; 10 nucleotides agree with TRBD1. Trimming removed 3 bases from V and 3 bases from J; junction bases left unmatched: 6. Germline-derived CDR1 and CDR2 are SGHRS and YFSETQ. The CDR3 consists of 15 residues.